The next 15 T cell receptor beta chains were all read from a single sample in a study of STAT5B mutations in CD4+ large granular lymphocyte leukemia. Profiling relied on immunoSEQ multiplex PCR, and the TCRdb table lists in-frame clones only, not all of them. The sample lists about 31,000 clones, 76% seen once, with roughly 7% in the top ten. The material sequenced was CD4+ T cells from blood buffy coats. Every receptor here comes from a human donor in good health.

V and J are TRBV7-2 and TRBJ1-4; 8 bases map to TRBD1. The CDR3 extends over 16 amino acids. The germline CDR1 and CDR2 sequences are SGHTA and FQGNSA. Losses at the gene ends were 5 bases for V and 4 bases for J; bases not matched to a gene: 9. The CDR3 loop is CASSLRPGQDNEKLFF. CDR3 nucleotides: TGTGCCAGCAGCCTACGACCGGGACAGGATAATGAAAAACTGTTTTTT.

The chain has TRBV11-2 and TRBJ1-2; D gene ambiguous. Per the germline V gene, CDR1 is SGHAT and CDR2 is FQNNGV. Deletions cut 3 bases from V and 14 bases from J, with 19 bases between. This CDR3 has 13 amino acids. The CDR3 DNA reads as TGTGCCAGCAGCTTTGAGTTCTACGGGCTTTCAACCTTC. This translates into CASSFEFYGLSTF.

The sample holds one count of this clone. Written as DNA, the CDR3 is TGTGCCAGCAGTTGGGGACCCGACCCTAATTCACCCCTCCACTTT. Its translation: CASSWGPDPNSPLHF. The chain links TRBV9 to TRBJ1-6; TRBD1 might be the D (5 bases). From germline, CDR1 is SGDLS and CDR2 YYNGEE. Trimming took 5 bases from V and 6 from J, leaving 15 bases between them. This CDR3 comprises 15 residues.

The chain combines TRBV15 with TRBJ2-7, with 7 positions matching TRBD2. V lost 0 bases, J lost 4 bases, and 24 bases stayed unmatched. Germline V CDR1 and CDR2: LNHNV, YYDKDF (reference sequence). The CDR3 covers 21 residues. The CDR3 loop is CATSREGGVAQNGEGRYEQYF. CDR3 DNA: TGTGCCACCAGCAGAGAGGGCGGGGTTGCGCAGAACGGGGAGGGTCGGTACGAGCAGTACTTC.

This chain links TRBV19 with TRBJ2-1; the D gene is possibly TRBD1 (5 bases). CDR1 LNHDA and CDR2 SQIVND come from the germline V gene (reference sequence). V shed 5 bases and J shed 10 bases, with 18 bases lying between them. The CDR3 covers 14 residues. This CDR3 reads CASSPGPSPGEQFF. The CDR3 region has the DNA TGTGCCAGTAGTCCAGGGCCCTCCCCAGGGGAGCAGTTCTTC.

The table lists this clone with a few counts. The rearrangement joins TRBV21-1 to TRBJ1-1. TRBV21-1 is classified as a pseudogene. The CDR3 consists of 13 residues. The CDR3 reads CASSNTSNTEAFF. The CDR3 DNA reads TGTGCCAGCAGCAACACCTCGAACACTGAAGCTTTCTTT.

The J gene is TRBJ2-7, the V gene TRBV7-3; 8 positions match TRBD1. Germline V gives CDR1 SGHTA, CDR2 FQGTGA. J gave up 3 bases and V 6 bases, and 7 bases lay outside the gene matches. This CDR3 is built from 14 residues. CDR3 nucleotides: TGTGCCAGCAGTTACGGACAGGGTAACTACGAGCAGTACTTC. This gives the protein CASSYGQGNYEQYF.

This rearrangement joins TRBV15 to TRBJ1-3, with D possibly matching TRBD1 (5 bases). V lost 0 bases and J 0 bases, leaving 24 bases between the germline ends. CDR3 length: 21 amino acids. Germline V gene data show CDR1 as LNHNV and CDR2 as YYDKDF (reference sequence). CDR3 sequence: CATSRDWGIGTSGVSGNTIYF. Written as DNA, the CDR3 is TGTGCCACCAGCAGAGATTGGGGAATCGGGACCTCCGGAGTCTCTGGAAACACCATATATTTT. The full variable domain, completed using reference TRBV15 and TRBJ1-3, is DAMVIQNPRYQVTQFGKPVTLSCSQTLNHNVMYWYQQKSSQAPKLLFHYYDKDFNNEADTPDNFQSRRPNTSFCFLDIRSPGLGDTAMYLCATSRDWGIGTSGVSGNTIYFGEGSWLTVV.

The CDR3 DNA is TGTGCCAGCAGCTTATATTCGGGGGCAACTAATGAAAAACTGTTTTTT. This gives the protein CASSLYSGATNEKLFF. The chain joins TRBV7-2 to TRBJ1-4, with D perhaps matching TRBD1 (5 bases). Per germline, CDR1 SGHTA and CDR2 FQGNSA. The CDR3 runs to 16 residues. Deletions cut 2 bases from V and 0 bases from J, with 10 bases between.

The V gene is TRBV5-4, the J gene TRBJ1-4; no clear D gene. CDR3 size: 13 residues. V was cut by 4 bases and J by 4 bases, with 8 bases left in between. Per germline, CDR1 SGHNT and CDR2 YYREEE (reference sequence). The CDR3 reads CASSLAYNEKLFF. The CDR3 nucleotides read TGTGCCAGCAGCCTAGCATATAATGAAAAACTGTTTTTT.

The chain is built from TRBV5-1 and TRBJ1-3, with D unclear. The germline V and J ends were trimmed by 0 bases and 10 bases, with 14 bases remaining between them. Germline V lookup: CDR1 SGHRS, CDR2 YFSETQ. The CDR3 contains 14 residues. CDR3 sequence (DNA): TGCGCCAGCAGCTTGGGACACGGAGAGAGGACCATATATTTT. Protein: CASSLGHGERTIYF.

The chain couples TRBV4-1 to TRBJ2-3, with TRBD2 identical over 14 bases. CDR1 is MGHRA, CDR2 YSYEKL, per germline. V gave up 3 bases and J gave up 9 bases; unmatched junction bases: 14. This CDR3 is built from 18 residues. The DNA of the CDR3 is TGCGCCAGCAGCCAGGCGCGCTGGGGGACTAGCGGGAGCGGGACGCAGTATTTT. It translates to CASSQARWGTSGSGTQYF.

As concerns this clone: Other DNA sequences within the sample encode an identical CDR3. This chain uses TRBV5-1 with TRBJ1-2; no reliable D call. With 2 bases removed from V and 4 bases from J, the gap between germline ends came to 6 bases. This CDR3 is built from 12 residues. The V gene's germline CDR1 is SGHRS and CDR2 YFSETQ. The CDR3 DNA follows: TGCGCCAGCAGCTTAGGAGGCTATGGCTACACCTTC. This encodes CASSLGGYGYTF.

The J gene is TRBJ2-3, the V gene TRBV6-1; unclear D gene. The germline V and J ends were trimmed by 6 bases and 6 bases, with 10 bases remaining between them. Germline-derived CDR1 and CDR2 are MNHNS and SASEGT. The CDR3 is made up of 12 amino acids. CDR3 residues: CASSAATDTQYF. CDR3 DNA: TGTGCCAGCAGCGCCGCAACGGATACGCAGTATTTT.

The chain employs TRBV10-1 and TRBJ2-7; D unclear. CDR3 length: 13 residues. Germline CDR1 reads WNHNN; CDR2 reads SYGVQD (reference sequence). Trimming removed 4 bases from V and 6 bases from J, with 13 bases in between. In DNA, the CDR3 is TGCGCCAGCAGTGGAGCCAGTTTTGGCGAGCAGTACTTC. This translates into CASSGASFGEQYF.